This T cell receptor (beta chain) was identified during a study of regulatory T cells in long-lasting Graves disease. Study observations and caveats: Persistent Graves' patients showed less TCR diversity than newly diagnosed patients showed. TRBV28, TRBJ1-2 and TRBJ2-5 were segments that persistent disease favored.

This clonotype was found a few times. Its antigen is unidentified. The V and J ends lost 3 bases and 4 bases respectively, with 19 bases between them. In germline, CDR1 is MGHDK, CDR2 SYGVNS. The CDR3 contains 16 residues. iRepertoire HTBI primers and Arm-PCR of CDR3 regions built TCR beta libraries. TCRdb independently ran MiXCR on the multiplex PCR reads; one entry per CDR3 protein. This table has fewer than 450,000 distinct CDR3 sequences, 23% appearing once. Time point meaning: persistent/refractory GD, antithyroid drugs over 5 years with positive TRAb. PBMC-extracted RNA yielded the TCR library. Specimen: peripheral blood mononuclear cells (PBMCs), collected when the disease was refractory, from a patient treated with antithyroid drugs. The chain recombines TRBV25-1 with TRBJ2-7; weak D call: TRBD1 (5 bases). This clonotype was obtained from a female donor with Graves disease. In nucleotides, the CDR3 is TGTGCCAGCAGTGAGCTTACAGGCGGTCCCCATTACGAGCAGTACTTC. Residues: CASSELTGGPHYEQYF.